The TCR beta chain described here comes from a study of cytotoxic CD8 clonotypes in ibrutinib-treated CLL. Study information: Responses: 24 partial, 2 complete; after median around 70 months, around 14 stayed remitted, around 12 progressed. Samples averaged roughly 260,000 productive templates and 90,000 to 95,000 productive rearrangements.

Depth targeted 1 in 200,000 to 1 in 1 million T cells, averaging approximately 9.9x coverage per clonotype. Data came from immunoSEQ multiplex PCR; TCRdb stores just in-frame clones and leaves some out. The sample shows around 310,000 clones, 80% of them seen only once. Germline V lookup: CDR1 SGDLS, CDR2 YYNGEE. The CDR3 extends over 16 amino acids. The ends were cut back, 0 bases at V and 4 bases at J, with 14 bases in the middle. Sample: PBMCs, taken before ibrutinib treatment. The origin of this receptor is a human donor with chronic lymphocytic leukemia. The chain recombines TRBV9 with TRBJ2-1; TRBD1 might be the D (6 bases). CDR3: CASSVGGRGAYNEQFF. The CDR3 DNA follows: TGTGCCAGCAGCGTAGGTGGCAGGGGAGCATACAATGAGCAGTTCTTC.